The clone carrying this T cell receptor (beta chain) showed up just once. This sample is drawn from a study of blood T cell repertoires in COVID-19. Study-level background: The United States, Italy and Spain supplied acute and convalescent COVID-19 samples.

Here immunoSEQ multiplex PCR was the method, and the copy in TCRdb shows in-frame clones only, minus some. The sample includes some 200,000 clones, around 89% of them seen just once. Deletions cut 2 bases from V and 7 bases from J, with 15 bases between. This CDR3 region has 14 residues. Germline CDR1 is GTSNPN and CDR2 is SVGIG (reference sequence). The chain joins TRBV30 to TRBJ1-3; D may be TRBD1 (6 bases). The clonotype comes from a middle-aged woman with acute or convalescent COVID-19. Sequencing input: peripheral blood. The CDR3 sequence is CAWSYRAGGNTIYF. DNA for the CDR3: TGTGCCTGGAGTTACAGGGCTGGCGGTAACACCATATATTTT.